These 8 T cell receptor beta chains were sequenced from one sample in a study of Ad26.COV2.S vaccination and SARS-CoV-2 variants (TCRdb year 2021). Library generation was performed with the immunoSEQ multiplex PCR assay. What TCRdb holds here is the immuneACCESS table cut down to in-frame rearrangements. Part of the clones is not present; checked against another copy, under half of the missing clones reflect an unresolved V gene, and the others are unexplained. The sample table shows about 94,000 clones, and 82% are seen once. 16% of the sample belongs to the ten largest clones. Interpreted using the paper, the time point label stands for: individuals recovered from natural SARS-CoV-2 infection. The source material was peripheral blood, sampled after recovery from COVID-19. The origin of the receptors is a human donor who had recovered from COVID-19.

V gene TRBV7-9 combines with J gene TRBJ2-1, with 9 bases that match TRBD1. V trimming: 5 bases; J trimming: 9 bases; junction bases outside the gene matches: 5. The CDR3 contains 13 residues. Germline CDR1 and CDR2: SEHNR and FQNEAQ (reference sequence). The CDR3 region is CASSPQGALEQFF. CDR3 sequence (DNA): TGTGCCAGCAGCCCACAGGGGGCGCTTGAGCAGTTCTTC.

This clone was counted only a few times. This chain links TRBV28 with TRBJ1-5, with D uncertain. Germline CDR1 reads MDHEN; CDR2 reads SYDVKM. The germline V and J ends were trimmed by 2 bases and 0 bases, with 8 bases remaining between them. The CDR3 is made up of 15 amino acids. Here the CDR3 DNA reads TGTGCCAGCAGTTTAGGGCAGATTAGCAATCAGCCCCAGCATTTT. Translated, it gives CASSLGQISNQPQHF.

This chain connects TRBV2 to TRBJ2-7; 9 bases align to TRBD1. V gave up 6 bases and J gave up 3 bases; unmatched junction bases: 6. This CDR3 spans 14 amino acids. CDR1 and CDR2 (germline): SNHLY, FYNNEI. CDR3 bases: TGTGCCAGCAGCCGACAGGGGGGACGCTACGAGCAGTACTTC. Translated, it gives CASSRQGGRYEQYF.

This clone has a handful of counts. The chain combines TRBV7-2 with TRBJ2-7; TRBD1 is a possible D gene (6 bases). Germline CDR1 SGHTA, CDR2 FQGNSA. Trimming removed 2 bases from V and 0 bases from J, with 20 bases in between. This CDR3 has 18 residues. The CDR3 protein is CASSLLPAPGTSSYEQYF. CDR3 coding DNA: TGTGCCAGCAGCTTACTACCTGCCCCCGGGACAAGCTCCTACGAGCAGTACTTC. Variable domain in full (rest from reference TRBV7-2 and TRBJ2-7): GAGVSQSPSNKVTEKGKDVELRCDPISGHTALYWYRQSLGQGLEFLIYFQGNSAPDKSGLPSDRFSAERTGGSVSTLTIQRTQQEDSAVYLCASSLLPAPGTSSYEQYFGPGTRLTVT.

The V call is TRBV7-3, the J call TRBJ2-2; D gene uncertain. The CDR3 spans 17 residues. V was shortened by 4 bases and J by 1 base, with 16 bases between the two germline ends. Germline V gives CDR1 SGHTA, CDR2 FQGTGA. The CDR3 here is CASSSLLDRRNTGELFF. The CDR3 DNA reads as TGTGCCAGCAGCTCCCTTTTGGACCGCAGGAACACCGGGGAGCTGTTTTTT.

This chain connects TRBV6-5 to TRBJ1-1; D is possibly TRBD1 (5 bases). V lost 5 bases to trimming and J lost 6 bases, with 13 bases between them. The germline CDR1 and CDR2 sequences are MNHEY and SVGAGI. This CDR3 has 13 amino acids. The CDR3 here is CASSTRGVPEAFF. The CDR3 bases are TGTGCCAGCAGTACCCGGGGGGTCCCTGAAGCTTTCTTT.

The rearrangement joins TRBV7-9 to TRBJ2-1, with 7 positions matching TRBD1. The V segment lost 3 bases and the J segment 7 bases; nucleotides outside the gene matches: 15. Germline CDR1 SEHNR, CDR2 FQNEAQ (reference sequence). CDR3 size: 17 residues. The CDR3 DNA reads as TGTGCCAGCAGCTTCACAAAAGGGGGCCTATTGTATAATGAGCAGTTCTTC. It is translated as CASSFTKGGLLYNEQFF.

This chain joins TRBV6-9 and TRBJ2-5; the D gene is possibly TRBD1 (6 bases). V lost 7 bases to trimming and J lost 7 bases, with 16 bases between them. This CDR3 contains 13 residues. Germline assignment: CDR1 MNHGY and CDR2 SVAAGI. CDR3 region: CASKSGDHWTQYF. CDR3 bases: TGTGCCAGCAAGTCAGGGGACCATTGGACCCAGTACTTC.